This section outlines one TCR beta chain sequence together with its context. The table came from immunoSEQ multiplex PCR; TCRdb's copy has only in-frame clones and leaves some out. The sample includes 35,000 to 45,000 clones, roughly 90% of them seen just once. The sample originates from a study of T cell changes during pregnancy in multiple sclerosis. The CDR3 is 15 residues long. The germline gives CDR1 SGHRS, CDR2 YFSETQ. V gave up 4 bases and J gave up 6 bases; unmatched junction bases: 11. This rearrangement joins TRBV5-1 to TRBJ1-2, with 8 bases matching TRBD1. The receptor was derived from a female donor in good health, enrolled as a control in a pregnancy study. This sample comprised peripheral blood, obtained in the third trimester of pregnancy. Here the CDR3 reads CASSPEGQGANGYTF. CDR3 nucleotide sequence: TGCGCCAGCAGCCCAGAGGGGCAGGGGGCGAATGGCTACACCTTC.